This TCR beta chain was recovered during a study of T cell responses to AZD1222 COVID-19 vaccine. Note on this clone: Its antigen is not identified.

Using immunoSEQ multiplex PCR, the repertoire was profiled, and TCRdb retains in-frame clones only, with some absent. The top ten hold 3.5% to 4.5% of the sample, which has about 88,000 clones, around 90% seen once. Study observations and caveats: The sample set comprised mostly white British donors with more females, and clonal diversity was possibly underestimated. Sampling captured repertoires only after the peak T cell response. With two AZD1222 doses given, Spike-specific TCR breadth and depth both rose. Only a handful of AZD1222 recipients, several in all, had baseline seropositivity.

CDR1 is SGDLS, CDR2 YYNGEE, per germline. The V segment lost 3 bases and the J segment 1 base; nucleotides outside the gene matches: 2. The CDR3 totals 16 residues. This TCR came from an adult in good health. Sequenced material: peripheral blood, taken on day 0 of AZD1222 vaccination. The chain couples TRBV9 to TRBJ2-2, with TRBD2 matching 11 bases. The CDR3 loop reads CASSDGLAGNTGELFF. CDR3 DNA sequence: TGTGCCAGCAGCGACGGACTAGCGGGGAACACCGGGGAGCTGTTTTTT. The whole variable domain, filled in from reference TRBV9 and TRBJ2-2, reads DSGVTQTPKHLITATGQRVTLRCSPRSGDLSVYWYQQSLDQGLQFLIQYYNGEERAKGNILERFSAQQFPDLHSELNLSSLELGDSALYFCASSDGLAGNTGELFFGEGSRLTVL.